The rows below give T cell receptor beta chains drawn from one sample of a study of technical replicates of blood from several donors. Assay used: immunoSEQ multiplex PCR; TCRdb lists only in-frame clones, some missing. The sample shows about 81,000 clones, about 94% of them seen only once. Sequencing was done on a sample of T cells isolated from PBMCs. The receptors were gathered from a human donor in good health. CDR3s include the opening cysteine and the closing phenylalanine or tryptophan. D genes are given only for firm matches. Some rows have no size entry. The others give once, few or many, or a class for an expanded clone.

clone_size: -; j_call: TRBJ1-1; v_call: TRBV27; cdr3_length: 13; d_call: -; cdr3_nt: TGTGCCAGCAGTCCACTCACAGGAATAGGAGCTTTCTTT; cdr3_aa: CASSPLTGIGAFF
clone_size: -; j_call: TRBJ2-3; v_call: TRBV6-1; cdr3_length: 13; d_call: -; cdr3_nt: TGTGCCAGCAGTGAAGAAACGGTAGATACGCAGTATTTT; cdr3_aa: CASSEETVDTQYF
clone_size: once; j_call: TRBJ2-1; v_call: TRBV14; cdr3_length: 12; d_call: -; cdr3_nt: TGTGCCAGCAGCTTTATCCCGAATGAGCAGTTCTTC; cdr3_aa: CASSFIPNEQFF
clone_size: -; j_call: TRBJ1-2; v_call: TRBV4-1; cdr3_length: 15; d_call: TRBD1; cdr3_nt: TGCGCCAGCAGCCAAGATGATGACAGGGTCTATGGCTACACCTTC; cdr3_aa: CASSQDDDRVYGYTF
clone_size: -; j_call: TRBJ1-1; v_call: TRBV7-3; cdr3_length: 13; d_call: -; cdr3_nt: TGTGCCAGCAGCCGACTCGGGGACACTGAAGCTTTCTTT; cdr3_aa: CASSRLGDTEAFF
clone_size: -; j_call: TRBJ2-1; v_call: TRBV19; cdr3_length: 13; d_call: -; cdr3_nt: TGTGCCACCCGGGACAATTGGGACAATGAGCAGTTCTTC; cdr3_aa: CATRDNWDNEQFF
clone_size: -; j_call: TRBJ2-3; v_call: TRBV6-5; cdr3_length: 16; d_call: -; cdr3_nt: TGTGCCAGCAGTTACGACGGACACCGTACCACAGATACGCAGTATTTT; cdr3_aa: CASSYDGHRTTDTQYF
clone_size: -; j_call: TRBJ2-7; v_call: TRBV4-2; cdr3_length: 16; d_call: TRBD2; cdr3_nt: TGTGCCAGCAGCCAGGGACTAGCGGGACCTACCTACGAGCAGTACTTC; cdr3_aa: CASSQGLAGPTYEQYF
clone_size: -; j_call: TRBJ2-7; v_call: TRBV6-5; cdr3_length: 15; d_call: TRBD2; cdr3_nt: TGTGCCAGCAGTTATGGGACTAGCGGGGGGGAGGAGCAGTACTTC; cdr3_aa: CASSYGTSGGEEQYF
clone_size: -; j_call: TRBJ2-5; v_call: TRBV27; cdr3_length: 14; d_call: TRBD2; cdr3_nt: TGTGCCAGCATGAACGCGGGGGTACAAGAGACCCAGTACTTC; cdr3_aa: CASMNAGVQETQYF
clone_size: -; j_call: TRBJ1-5; v_call: TRBV19; cdr3_length: 15; d_call: TRBD1; cdr3_nt: TGTGCCAGTACCGACACAGGGGCCTCTTGGCGGCCCCAGCATTTT; cdr3_aa: CASTDTGASWRPQHF
clone_size: -; j_call: TRBJ2-5; v_call: TRBV5-1; cdr3_length: 14; d_call: -; cdr3_nt: TGCGCCAGCAGCTTGGCGGGAGACCAAGAGACCCAGTACTTC; cdr3_aa: CASSLAGDQETQYF
clone_size: -; j_call: TRBJ1-5; v_call: TRBV28; cdr3_length: 16; d_call: TRBD1; cdr3_nt: TGTGCCAGCATCACACGCCCGGCAGGGGGCCATCAGCCCCAGCATTTT; cdr3_aa: CASITRPAGGHQPQHF
clone_size: -; j_call: TRBJ2-7; v_call: TRBV27; cdr3_length: 15; d_call: TRBD2; cdr3_nt: TGTGCCAGCAGTTTTGGTGGCGGGAGAGCCTACGAGCAGTACTTC; cdr3_aa: CASSFGGGRAYEQYF
clone_size: once; j_call: TRBJ2-5; v_call: TRBV7-2; cdr3_length: 14; d_call: -; cdr3_nt: TGTGCCAGCAGCCGCGGACTAGGGGGGGGGACCCAGTACTTC; cdr3_aa: CASSRGLGGGTQYF
clone_size: once; j_call: TRBJ2-5; v_call: TRBV10-3; cdr3_length: 15; d_call: -; cdr3_nt: TGTGCCATCAGTTATAAGAGCGAGAGCCAAGAGACCCAGTACTTC; cdr3_aa: CAISYKSESQETQYF
clone_size: -; j_call: TRBJ2-2; v_call: TRBV7-9; cdr3_length: 16; d_call: -; cdr3_nt: TGTGCCAGCAGCCCCCGACAGGCGGCGAACACCGGGGAGCTGTTTTTT; cdr3_aa: CASSPRQAANTGELFF
clone_size: once; j_call: TRBJ1-2; v_call: TRBV7-2; cdr3_length: 17; d_call: -; cdr3_nt: TGTGCCAGCAGCTTATGGCCATCGGAGACAGTGAACTATGGCTACACCTTC; cdr3_aa: CASSLWPSETVNYGYTF
clone_size: -; j_call: TRBJ2-1; v_call: TRBV7-9; cdr3_length: 16; d_call: TRBD2; cdr3_nt: TGTGCCAGCAACCTAGTAGGAGGGAGGGGCTACAATGAGCAGTTCTTC; cdr3_aa: CASNLVGGRGYNEQFF
clone_size: -; j_call: TRBJ1-1; v_call: TRBV11-2; cdr3_length: 13; d_call: -; cdr3_nt: TGTGCCAGCAGCTTAAGCGGGGGCACTGAAGCTTTCTTT; cdr3_aa: CASSLSGGTEAFF
clone_size: few; j_call: TRBJ1-1; v_call: TRBV25-1; cdr3_length: 13; d_call: TRBD1; cdr3_nt: TGTGCCAGCAGGGGGACAGGGAACACTGAAGCTTTCTTT; cdr3_aa: CASRGTGNTEAFF
clone_size: -; j_call: TRBJ2-3; v_call: TRBV19; cdr3_length: 13; d_call: -; cdr3_nt: TGTGCCAGTAGTTTTGGAGGCGGGGATACGCAGTATTTT; cdr3_aa: CASSFGGGDTQYF
clone_size: -; j_call: TRBJ2-3; v_call: TRBV5-1; cdr3_length: 15; d_call: -; cdr3_nt: TGCGCCAGCAGCTTGACTGGCGGCTTGGCAGATACGCAGTATTTT; cdr3_aa: CASSLTGGLADTQYF
clone_size: -; j_call: TRBJ2-2; v_call: TRBV7-9; cdr3_length: 18; d_call: TRBD1; cdr3_nt: TGTGCCAGCAGCTCCGGGACAGGGGCGGTGTGGAACACCGGGGAGCTGTTTTTT; cdr3_aa: CASSSGTGAVWNTGELFF
clone_size: once; j_call: TRBJ1-5; v_call: TRBV6-5; cdr3_length: 15; d_call: -; cdr3_nt: TGTGCCAGCAGTTACTCGACACCGAGCAATCAGCCCCAGCATTTT; cdr3_aa: CASSYSTPSNQPQHF
clone_size: -; j_call: TRBJ1-2; v_call: TRBV5-6; cdr3_length: 14; d_call: TRBD1; cdr3_nt: TGTGCCAGCAGCTTAGGGCAGGGGGTAGGCGGCTACACCTTC; cdr3_aa: CASSLGQGVGGYTF
clone_size: -; j_call: TRBJ2-7; v_call: TRBV28; cdr3_length: 13; d_call: TRBD2; cdr3_nt: TGTGCCATCGCTCCGGGACTAGCCTACGAGCAGTACTTC; cdr3_aa: CAIAPGLAYEQYF
clone_size: -; j_call: TRBJ2-5; v_call: TRBV11-3; cdr3_length: 17; d_call: TRBD2; cdr3_nt: TGTGCCAGCAGCTTAAAAATAGCGGGAGGGCCGATAGAGACCCAGTACTTC; cdr3_aa: CASSLKIAGGPIETQYF
clone_size: -; j_call: TRBJ1-5; v_call: TRBV28; cdr3_length: 14; d_call: -; cdr3_nt: TGTGCCAGCAGTTTCCCAGGGGAGGGTCAGCCCCAGCATTTT; cdr3_aa: CASSFPGEGQPQHF
clone_size: -; j_call: TRBJ2-2; v_call: TRBV27; cdr3_length: 13; d_call: TRBD1; cdr3_nt: TGTGCCAGCGGACAGGGAAATACCGGGGAGCTGTTTTTT; cdr3_aa: CASGQGNTGELFF
clone_size: -; j_call: TRBJ2-1; v_call: TRBV30; cdr3_length: 14; d_call: TRBD2; cdr3_nt: TGTGCCTACCAGGGGACTAGCGGGAGCAATGAGCAGTTCTTC; cdr3_aa: CAYQGTSGSNEQFF
clone_size: -; j_call: TRBJ2-5; v_call: TRBV30; cdr3_length: 14; d_call: -; cdr3_nt: TGTGCCTGGAGTGTACAGGCCTCCCAAGAGACCCAGTACTTC; cdr3_aa: CAWSVQASQETQYF
clone_size: -; j_call: TRBJ1-5; v_call: TRBV25-1; cdr3_length: 17; d_call: -; cdr3_nt: TGTGCCAGCAGTTCCTATTGTGGGGGGAATAGCAATCAGCCCCAGCATTTT; cdr3_aa: CASSSYCGGNSNQPQHF
clone_size: once; j_call: TRBJ2-1; v_call: TRBV29-1; cdr3_length: 12; d_call: -; cdr3_nt: TGCAGCTTCTTACAGGGATACAATGAGCAGTTCTTC; cdr3_aa: CSFLQGYNEQFF
clone_size: -; j_call: TRBJ2-6; v_call: TRBV10-1; cdr3_length: 19; d_call: TRBD2; cdr3_nt: TGCGCCAGCAGTGACGGGGGGGGAGGGGGACGCTCTGGGGCCAACGTCCTGACTTTC; cdr3_aa: CASSDGGGGGRSGANVLTF
clone_size: -; j_call: TRBJ2-3; v_call: TRBV7-9; cdr3_length: 14; d_call: TRBD1; cdr3_nt: TGTGCCAGCAGCGGGGACAGAGAGCTAGATACGCAGTATTTT; cdr3_aa: CASSGDRELDTQYF
clone_size: -; j_call: TRBJ1-2; v_call: TRBV29-1; cdr3_length: 17; d_call: TRBD1; cdr3_nt: TGCAGCGTTTTTAGCCGGGACAGAGGAAAAAATAACTATGGCTACACCTTC; cdr3_aa: CSVFSRDRGKNNYGYTF
clone_size: -; j_call: TRBJ2-7; v_call: TRBV10-3; cdr3_length: 14; d_call: TRBD2; cdr3_nt: TGTGCCATCAGTGACCGGACTAGCGGCTACGAGCAGTACTTC; cdr3_aa: CAISDRTSGYEQYF
clone_size: -; j_call: TRBJ1-2; v_call: TRBV27; cdr3_length: 14; d_call: -; cdr3_nt: TGTGCCAGCAGTTTTGGGAGGGGCGACTATGGCTACACCTTC; cdr3_aa: CASSFGRGDYGYTF
clone_size: -; j_call: TRBJ2-7; v_call: TRBV7-2; cdr3_length: 16; d_call: TRBD1; cdr3_nt: TGTGCCAGCAGCTACTCCGGGACAGGGGGTGTGTACGAGCAGTACTTC; cdr3_aa: CASSYSGTGGVYEQYF
clone_size: -; j_call: TRBJ2-1; v_call: TRBV11-3; cdr3_length: 18; d_call: -; cdr3_nt: TGTGCCAGCAGCTTAGTAGGACCTGATTCTGAGGGAGGCAATGAGCAGTTCTTC; cdr3_aa: CASSLVGPDSEGGNEQFF
clone_size: -; j_call: TRBJ2-2; v_call: TRBV11-1; cdr3_length: 15; d_call: -; cdr3_nt: TGTGCCAGCAGCTTCGACGGGGTTAACACCGGGGAGCTGTTTTTT; cdr3_aa: CASSFDGVNTGELFF
clone_size: -; j_call: TRBJ1-1; v_call: TRBV4-1; cdr3_length: 14; d_call: -; cdr3_nt: TGCGCCAGCAGCAAGGAGGGAGAGAACACTGAAGCTTTCTTT; cdr3_aa: CASSKEGENTEAFF
clone_size: -; j_call: TRBJ1-2; v_call: TRBV30; cdr3_length: 15; d_call: -; cdr3_nt: TGTGCCTGGAGTCTAAGGTCCACAGGGCACTATGGCTACACCTTC; cdr3_aa: CAWSLRSTGHYGYTF
clone_size: -; j_call: TRBJ2-7; v_call: TRBV11-1; cdr3_length: 13; d_call: -; cdr3_nt: TGTGCCAGCAGCCGGGGTCCTTCCTACGAGCAGTACTTC; cdr3_aa: CASSRGPSYEQYF